This T cell receptor (beta chain) was obtained from a study of sequential checkpoint blockade in melanoma. Germline CDR1 reads MGHRA; CDR2 reads YSYEKL. Trimming left V 3 bases short and J 4 bases short, with 10 bases between. This CDR3 contains 14 residues. Profiling relied on immunoSEQ multiplex PCR, and the TCRdb table lists in-frame clones only, not all of them. The sample consists of about 20,000 clones, roughly 25% of them appearing once. Noted treatment: randomized to nivolumab then ipilimumab (arm A) or the reverse (arm B). The V and J genes are TRBV4-1 and TRBJ1-5; the D is unclear. The sequencing here drew on tumor tissue (inferred from file names), taken from a patient given nivolumab and ipilimumab in sequence. This clonotype was sampled from a human donor with melanoma. The CDR3: CASSHTGSNQPQHF. The CDR3 coding sequence is TGCGCCAGCAGCCACACTGGGAGTAATCAGCCCCAGCATTTT.